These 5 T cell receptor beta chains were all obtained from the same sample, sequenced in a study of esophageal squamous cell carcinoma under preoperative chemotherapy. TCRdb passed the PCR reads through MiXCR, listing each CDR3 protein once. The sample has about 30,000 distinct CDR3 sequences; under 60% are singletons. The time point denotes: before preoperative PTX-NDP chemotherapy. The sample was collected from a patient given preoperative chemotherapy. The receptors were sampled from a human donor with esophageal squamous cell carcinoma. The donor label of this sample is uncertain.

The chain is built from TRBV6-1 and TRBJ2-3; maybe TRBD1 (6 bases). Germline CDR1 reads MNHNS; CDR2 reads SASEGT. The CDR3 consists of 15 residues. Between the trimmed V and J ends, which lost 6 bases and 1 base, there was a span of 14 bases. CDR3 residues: CASRVIAGGTDTQYF. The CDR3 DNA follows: TGTGCCAGCAGAGTAATAGCAGGGGGCACAGATACGCAGTATTTT.

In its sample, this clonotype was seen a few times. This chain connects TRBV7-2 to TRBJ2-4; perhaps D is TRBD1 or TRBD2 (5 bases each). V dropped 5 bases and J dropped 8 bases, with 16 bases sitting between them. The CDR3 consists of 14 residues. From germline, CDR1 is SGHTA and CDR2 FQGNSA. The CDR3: CASSPPGEGDIQYF. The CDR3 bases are TGTGCCAGCAGCCCACCCGGGGAAGGGGACATTCAGTACTTC.

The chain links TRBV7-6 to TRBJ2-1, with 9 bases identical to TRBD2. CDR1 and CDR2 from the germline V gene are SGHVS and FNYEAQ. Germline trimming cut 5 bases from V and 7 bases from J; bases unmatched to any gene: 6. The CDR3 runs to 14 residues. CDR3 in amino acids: CASSGGREGNEQFF. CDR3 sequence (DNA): TGTGCCAGCAGCGGAGGGCGGGAGGGGAATGAGCAGTTCTTC.

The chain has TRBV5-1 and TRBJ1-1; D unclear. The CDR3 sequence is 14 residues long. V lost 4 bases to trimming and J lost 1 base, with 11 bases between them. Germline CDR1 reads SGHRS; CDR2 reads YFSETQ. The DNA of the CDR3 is TGCGCCAGCAGCCCCAGAGCGGAGAACACTGAAGCTTTCTTT. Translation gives CASSPRAENTEAFF.

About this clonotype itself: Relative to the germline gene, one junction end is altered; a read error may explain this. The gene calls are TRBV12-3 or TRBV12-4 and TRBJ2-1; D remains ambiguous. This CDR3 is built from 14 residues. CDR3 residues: CASSLSVRTNAQFF. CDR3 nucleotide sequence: TGTGCGAGCAGTCTGAGTGTACGCACAAATGCGCAGTTCTTC.